This T cell receptor (beta chain) was recovered during a study of PD-L1 blockade in urothelial cancer. The investigators introduced synthetic TCR analog templates into each PCR as spikes. Using immunoSEQ multiplex PCR, the repertoire was profiled, and TCRdb retains in-frame clones only, with some absent. In the table there are about 39,000 clones, around 89% of which are singletons. CDR1 SNHLY and CDR2 FYNNEI come from the germline V gene. The CDR3 spans 16 residues. The V gene end was trimmed by 5 bases and the J gene end by 5 bases; junction bases not matched to a gene: 11. The clonotype was recovered from a man between 60 and 75 years old with urothelial cancer. The rearrangement links TRBV2 to TRBJ2-5; 10 bases are shared with TRBD2. Sequenced here: PBMCs, sampled around atezolizumab (anti-PD-L1) treatment. The DNA for the CDR3 is TGTGCCAGCAGTCCCTCTAGCGGGAGCGGCTGGGAGACCCAGTACTTC. It specifies CASSPSSGSGWETQYF.